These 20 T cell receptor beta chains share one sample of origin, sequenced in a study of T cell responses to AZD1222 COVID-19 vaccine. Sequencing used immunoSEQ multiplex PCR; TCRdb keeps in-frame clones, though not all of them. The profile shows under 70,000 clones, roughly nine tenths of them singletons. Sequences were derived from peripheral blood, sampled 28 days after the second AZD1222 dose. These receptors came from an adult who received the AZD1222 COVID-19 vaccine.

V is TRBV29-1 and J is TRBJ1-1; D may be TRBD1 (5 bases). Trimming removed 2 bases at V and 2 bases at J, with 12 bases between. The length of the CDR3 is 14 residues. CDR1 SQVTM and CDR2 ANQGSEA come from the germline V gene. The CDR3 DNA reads TGCAGCGTTGAAAATCAGGGCAGTAACACTGAAGCTTTCTTT. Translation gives CSVENQGSNTEAFF.

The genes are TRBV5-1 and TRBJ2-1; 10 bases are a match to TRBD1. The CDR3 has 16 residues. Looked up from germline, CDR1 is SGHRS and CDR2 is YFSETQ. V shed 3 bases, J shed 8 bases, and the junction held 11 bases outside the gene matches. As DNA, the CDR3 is TGCGCCAGCAGCTCTATCCTGACAGGGGGCCTTGATGAGCAGTTCTTC. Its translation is CASSSILTGGLDEQFF. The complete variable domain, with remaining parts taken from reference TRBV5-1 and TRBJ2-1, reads KAGVTQTPRYLIKTRGQQVTLSCSPISGHRSVSWYQQTPGQGLQFLFEYFSETQRNKGNFPGRFSGRQFSNSRSEMNVSTLELGDSALYLCASSSILTGGLDEQFFGPGTRLTVL.

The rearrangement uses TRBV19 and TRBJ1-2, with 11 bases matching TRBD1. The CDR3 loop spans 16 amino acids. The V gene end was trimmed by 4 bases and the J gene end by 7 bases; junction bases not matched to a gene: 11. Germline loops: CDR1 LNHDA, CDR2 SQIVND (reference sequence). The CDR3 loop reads CASSNEWTGGLSGYTF. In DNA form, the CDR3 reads TGTGCCAGTAGTAACGAATGGACAGGGGGCTTGTCTGGCTACACCTTC.

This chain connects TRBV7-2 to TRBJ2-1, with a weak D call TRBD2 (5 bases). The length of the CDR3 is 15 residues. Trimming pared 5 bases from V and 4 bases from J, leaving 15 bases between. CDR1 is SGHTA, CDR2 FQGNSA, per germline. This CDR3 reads CASSTAPTGYNEQFF. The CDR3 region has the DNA TGTGCCAGCAGCACCGCCCCGACGGGGTACAATGAGCAGTTCTTC.

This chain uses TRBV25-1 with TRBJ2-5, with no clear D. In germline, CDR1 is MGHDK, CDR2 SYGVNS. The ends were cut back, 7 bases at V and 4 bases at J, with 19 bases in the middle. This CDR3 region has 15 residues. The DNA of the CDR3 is TGTGCCAGCACCCCTGGCCGGCACCAAGGAGAGACCCAGTACTTC. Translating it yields CASTPGRHQGETQYF.

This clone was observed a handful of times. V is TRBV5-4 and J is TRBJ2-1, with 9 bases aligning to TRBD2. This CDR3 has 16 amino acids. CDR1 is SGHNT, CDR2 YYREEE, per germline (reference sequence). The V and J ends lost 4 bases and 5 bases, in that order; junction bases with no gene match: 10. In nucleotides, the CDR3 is TGTGCCAGCAGCCCGGTCTTGGCGGGAGGGGACAATGAGCAGTTCTTC. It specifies CASSPVLAGGDNEQFF.

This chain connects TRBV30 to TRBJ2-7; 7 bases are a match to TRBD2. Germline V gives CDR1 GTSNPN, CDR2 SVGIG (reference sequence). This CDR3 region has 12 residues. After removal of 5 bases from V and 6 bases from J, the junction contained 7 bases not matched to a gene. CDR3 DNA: TGTGCCTGGTTCTCCGGGGGGACCGAGCAGTACTTC. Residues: CAWFSGGTEQYF.

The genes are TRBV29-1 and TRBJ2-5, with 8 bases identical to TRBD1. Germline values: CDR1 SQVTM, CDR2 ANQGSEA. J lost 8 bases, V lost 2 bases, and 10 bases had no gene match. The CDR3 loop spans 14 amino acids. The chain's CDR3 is CSVEKGGDRGTQYF. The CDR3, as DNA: TGCAGCGTTGAAAAGGGTGGAGACAGGGGAACCCAGTACTTC.

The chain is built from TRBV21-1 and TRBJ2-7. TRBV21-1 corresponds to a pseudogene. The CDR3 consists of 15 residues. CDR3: CASSKGTPRWYEQYF. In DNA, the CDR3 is TGTGCCAGCAGCAAAGGGACGCCGAGGTGGTACGAGCAGTACTTC.

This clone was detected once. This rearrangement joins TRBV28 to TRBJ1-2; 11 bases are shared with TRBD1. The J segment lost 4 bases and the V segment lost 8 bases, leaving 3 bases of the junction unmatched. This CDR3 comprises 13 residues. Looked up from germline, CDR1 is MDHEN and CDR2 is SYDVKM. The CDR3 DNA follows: TGTGCCAGCGGGACAGGGGGAACCTATGGCTACACCTTC. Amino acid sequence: CASGTGGTYGYTF.

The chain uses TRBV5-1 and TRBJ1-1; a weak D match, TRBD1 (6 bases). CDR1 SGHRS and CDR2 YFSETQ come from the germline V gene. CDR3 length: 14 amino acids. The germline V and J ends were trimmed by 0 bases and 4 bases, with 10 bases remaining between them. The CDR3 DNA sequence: TGCGCCAGCAGCTTGGAGGGGGGCGGCACTGAAGCTTTCTTT. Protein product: CASSLEGGGTEAFF.

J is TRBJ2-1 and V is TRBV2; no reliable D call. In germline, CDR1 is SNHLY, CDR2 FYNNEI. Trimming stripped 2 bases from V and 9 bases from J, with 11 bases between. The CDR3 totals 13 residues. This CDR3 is CASSESLGGEQFF. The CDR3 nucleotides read TGTGCCAGCAGTGAATCGTTGGGTGGTGAGCAGTTCTTC. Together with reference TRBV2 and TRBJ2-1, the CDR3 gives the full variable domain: EPEVTQTPSHQVTQMGQEVILRCVPISNHLYFYWYRQILGQKVEFLVSFYNNEISEKSEIFDDQFSVERPDGSNFTLKIRSTKLEDSAMYFCASSESLGGEQFFGPGTRLTVL.

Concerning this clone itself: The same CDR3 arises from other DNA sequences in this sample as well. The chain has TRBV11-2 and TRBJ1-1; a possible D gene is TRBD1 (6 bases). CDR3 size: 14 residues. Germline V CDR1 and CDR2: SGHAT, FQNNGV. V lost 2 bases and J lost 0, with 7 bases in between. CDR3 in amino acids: CASSLTGMNTEAFF. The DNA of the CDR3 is TGTGCCAGCAGCTTAACAGGGATGAACACTGAAGCTTTCTTT.

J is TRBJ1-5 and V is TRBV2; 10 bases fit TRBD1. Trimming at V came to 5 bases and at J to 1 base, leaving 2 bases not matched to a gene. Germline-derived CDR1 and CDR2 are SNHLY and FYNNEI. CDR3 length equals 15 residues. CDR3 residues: CASSTDRGSNQPQHF. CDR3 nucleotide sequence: TGTGCCAGCAGTACGGACAGGGGGAGCAATCAGCCCCAGCATTTT.

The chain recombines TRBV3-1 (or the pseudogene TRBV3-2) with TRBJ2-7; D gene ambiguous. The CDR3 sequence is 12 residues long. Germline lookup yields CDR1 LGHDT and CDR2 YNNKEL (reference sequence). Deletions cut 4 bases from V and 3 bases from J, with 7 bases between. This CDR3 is CASSLTVYEQYF. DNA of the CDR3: TGTGCCAGCAGCCTTACGGTCTACGAGCAGTACTTC.

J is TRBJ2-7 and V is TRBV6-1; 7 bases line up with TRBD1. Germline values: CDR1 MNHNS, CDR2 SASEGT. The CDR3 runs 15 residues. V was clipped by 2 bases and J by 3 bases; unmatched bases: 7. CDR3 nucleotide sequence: TGTGCCAGCAGTGAAAGTGCTCAGGGGGTCTACGAGCAGTACTTC. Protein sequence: CASSESAQGVYEQYF.

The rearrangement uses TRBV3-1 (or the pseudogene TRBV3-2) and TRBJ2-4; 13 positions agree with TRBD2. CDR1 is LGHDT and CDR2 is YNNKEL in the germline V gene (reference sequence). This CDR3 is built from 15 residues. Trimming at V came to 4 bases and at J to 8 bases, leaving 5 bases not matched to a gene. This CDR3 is CASSPRLAGGDIQYF. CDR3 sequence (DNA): TGTGCCAGCAGCCCGAGACTAGCGGGAGGAGACATTCAGTACTTC.

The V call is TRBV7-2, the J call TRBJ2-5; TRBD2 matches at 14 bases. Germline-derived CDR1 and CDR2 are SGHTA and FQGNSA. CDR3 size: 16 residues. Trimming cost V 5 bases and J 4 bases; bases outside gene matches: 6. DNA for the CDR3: TGTGCCAGCAGCCCCGGACTAGCGGGAGGAGTAGAGACCCAGTACTTC. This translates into CASSPGLAGGVETQYF.

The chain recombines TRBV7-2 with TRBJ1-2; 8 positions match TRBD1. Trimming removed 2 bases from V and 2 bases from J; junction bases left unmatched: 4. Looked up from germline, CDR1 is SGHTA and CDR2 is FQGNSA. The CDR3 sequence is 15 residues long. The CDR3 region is CASSLSTGDNYGYTF. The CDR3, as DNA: TGTGCCAGCAGCTTATCGACAGGGGACAACTATGGCTACACCTTC.

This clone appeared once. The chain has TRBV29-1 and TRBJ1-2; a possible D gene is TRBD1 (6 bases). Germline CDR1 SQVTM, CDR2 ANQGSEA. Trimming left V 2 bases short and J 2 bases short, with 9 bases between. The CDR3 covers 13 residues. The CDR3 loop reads CSVETGTNYGYTF. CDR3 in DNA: TGCAGCGTTGAAACCGGGACAAACTATGGCTACACCTTC.